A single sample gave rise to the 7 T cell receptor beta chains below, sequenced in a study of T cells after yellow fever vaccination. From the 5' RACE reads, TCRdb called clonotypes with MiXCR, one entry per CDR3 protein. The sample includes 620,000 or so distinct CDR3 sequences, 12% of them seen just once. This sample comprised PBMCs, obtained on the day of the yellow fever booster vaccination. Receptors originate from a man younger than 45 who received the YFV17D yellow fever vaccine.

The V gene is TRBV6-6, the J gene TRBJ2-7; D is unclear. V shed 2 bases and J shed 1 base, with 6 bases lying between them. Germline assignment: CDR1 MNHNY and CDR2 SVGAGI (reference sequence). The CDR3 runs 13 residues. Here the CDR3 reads CASSYTESYEQYF. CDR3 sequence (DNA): TGTGCCAGCAGTTACACGGAGTCCTACGAGCAGTACTTC.

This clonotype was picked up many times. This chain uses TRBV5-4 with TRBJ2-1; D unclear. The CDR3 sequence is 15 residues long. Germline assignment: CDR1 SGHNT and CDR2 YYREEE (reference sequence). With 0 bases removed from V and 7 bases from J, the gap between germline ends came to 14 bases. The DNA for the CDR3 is TGTGCCAGCAGCTTGGTTGGCTCCGGGTCGAATGAGCAGTTCTTC. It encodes CASSLVGSGSNEQFF.

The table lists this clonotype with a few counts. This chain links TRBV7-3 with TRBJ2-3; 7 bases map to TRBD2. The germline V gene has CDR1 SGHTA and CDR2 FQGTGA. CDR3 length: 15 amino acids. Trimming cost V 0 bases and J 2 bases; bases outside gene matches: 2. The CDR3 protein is CASSLTGLVTDTQYF. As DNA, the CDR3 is TGTGCCAGCAGCTTAACAGGACTAGTCACAGATACGCAGTATTTT.

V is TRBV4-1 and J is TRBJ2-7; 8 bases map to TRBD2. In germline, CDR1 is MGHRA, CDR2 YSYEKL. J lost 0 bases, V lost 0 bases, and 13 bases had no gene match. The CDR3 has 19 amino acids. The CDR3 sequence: CASSQDNIFGGRSSYEQYF. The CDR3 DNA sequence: TGCGCCAGCAGCCAAGATAATATTTTCGGCGGGAGGAGCTCCTACGAGCAGTACTTC.

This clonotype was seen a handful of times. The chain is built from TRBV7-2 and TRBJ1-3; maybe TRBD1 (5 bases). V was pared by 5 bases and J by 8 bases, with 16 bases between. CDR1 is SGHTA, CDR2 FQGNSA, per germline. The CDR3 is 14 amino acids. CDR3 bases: TGTGCCAGCAGCAAATCGACAGTGGAGGACACCATATATTTT. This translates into CASSKSTVEDTIYF. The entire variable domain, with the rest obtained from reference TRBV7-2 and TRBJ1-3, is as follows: GAGVSQSPSNKVTEKGKDVELRCDPISGHTALYWYRQSLGQGLEFLIYFQGNSAPDKSGLPSDRFSAERTGGSVSTLTIQRTQQEDSAVYLCASSKSTVEDTIYFGEGSWLTVV.

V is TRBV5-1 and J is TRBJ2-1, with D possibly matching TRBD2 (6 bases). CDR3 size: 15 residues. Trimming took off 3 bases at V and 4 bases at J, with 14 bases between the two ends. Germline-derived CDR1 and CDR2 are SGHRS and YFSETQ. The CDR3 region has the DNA TGCGCCAGCAGCTCGGATTCTAGCGAGTACAATGAGCAGTTCTTC. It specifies CASSSDSSEYNEQFF.

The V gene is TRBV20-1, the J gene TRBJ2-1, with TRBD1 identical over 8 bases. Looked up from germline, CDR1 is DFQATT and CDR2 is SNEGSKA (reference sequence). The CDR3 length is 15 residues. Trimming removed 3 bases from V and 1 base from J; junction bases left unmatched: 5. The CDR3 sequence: CSARGGQGSYNEQFF. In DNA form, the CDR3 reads TGCAGTGCTAGGGGTGGACAGGGATCCTACAATGAGCAGTTCTTC.